This T cell receptor (beta chain) was sequenced during a study of T cell changes during pregnancy in multiple sclerosis. There are 14 residues in the CDR3. V lost 4 bases to trimming and J lost 6 bases; unmatched junction nucleotides: 7. The germline CDR1 and CDR2 sequences are SGHRS and YFSETQ. The data were produced by immunoSEQ multiplex PCR, yet TCRdb's version contains in-frame clones alone and is incomplete. The sample records 35,000 or so clones, 91% being singletons. The chain recombines TRBV5-1 with TRBJ2-7; 10 nucleotides align to TRBD1. The material sequenced was CD4+ T cells from peripheral blood mononuclear cells, taken in the third trimester of pregnancy. This receptor was taken from a female donor in good health, enrolled as a control in a pregnancy study. The CDR3, as DNA: TGCGCCAGCAGCCTTCCGGGACAGGGGTCCGAGCAGTACTTC. Protein sequence: CASSLPGQGSEQYF.